The clone carrying this TCR beta chain occurred many times. Its antigen remains unidentified. This specimen belongs to a study of response to subunit inactivated influenza vaccine. Study results and limitations: T cells newly recruited by each seasonal influenza vaccination are few, the authors suggested.

Each CDR3 protein gets one entry after TCRdb re-called the RT-PCR reads with MiXCR. The repertoire holds 750,000 to 850,000 distinct CDR3 sequences, around a sixth seen once, with roughly a tenth in the top ten. CDR1 and CDR2 (germline): DFQATT, SNEGSKA (reference sequence). V lost 0 bases, J lost 5 bases, and 16 bases lay in between. The CDR3 totals 15 residues. The origin of this receptor is a man aged 50 to 59 who received an inactivated influenza vaccine. The V call is TRBV20-1, the J call TRBJ1-1, with D hard to call. The specimen was PBMCs from blood, collected more than 4 days after vaccination. The CDR3 DNA follows: TGCAGTGCTAGAGATCGCCGGCAGGCGTGGACTGAAGCTTTCTTT. Its translation is CSARDRRQAWTEAFF.